A single sample gave rise to the 14 T cell receptor beta chains below, sequenced in a study of cytomegalovirus exposure and HLA in healthy donors. PCR primers comprised 60 Vbeta and 13 Jbeta primers. The method was immunoSEQ multiplex PCR; TCRdb's version includes in-frame clones alone and lacks a portion of them. The sample yields approximately 140,000 clones, roughly 82% seen once. Input material: PBMCs. These receptors all come from a man between 18 and 35 years old in good health and CMV-seropositive.

The chain uses TRBV5-4 and TRBJ2-1, with D hard to call. V dropped 6 bases and J dropped 4 bases, with 5 bases sitting between them. This CDR3 has 11 amino acids. CDR1 and CDR2 (germline): SGHNT, YYREEE (reference sequence). The CDR3 is CASMSYNEQFF. For the CDR3, the DNA is TGTGCCAGCATGAGTTACAATGAGCAGTTCTTC.

This clone appeared once. V and J are TRBV5-1 and TRBJ2-3; TRBD1 matches at 7 bases. This CDR3 is built from 14 residues. The J segment lost 6 bases and the V segment lost 4 bases, leaving 8 bases of the junction unmatched. CDR1 SGHRS and CDR2 YFSETQ come from the germline V gene. CDR3 sequence reads: CASSLRQGPDTQYF. CDR3 in DNA: TGCGCCAGCAGCCTTCGACAGGGACCCGATACGCAGTATTTT.

V is TRBV29-1 and J is TRBJ2-3, with TRBD2 as a possible D gene (5 bases). CDR1 is SQVTM and CDR2 is ANQGSEA in the germline V gene. Deletions cut 4 bases from V and 3 bases from J, with 11 bases between. This CDR3 is 13 amino acids long. Here the CDR3 DNA reads TGCAGCGTTGGGCCAGGACTTACAGATACGCAGTATTTT. Protein sequence: CSVGPGLTDTQYF.

The rearrangement links TRBV5-1 to TRBJ1-1, with 9 positions matching TRBD1. CDR1 is SGHRS and CDR2 is YFSETQ in the germline V gene. With 5 bases clipped from V and 5 bases from J, the junction kept 7 bases outside the gene matches. CDR3 length: 14 residues. The DNA for the CDR3 is TGCGCCAGCAGTCGAACAGGGGGCGGGACTGAAGCTTTCTTT. Translated, it gives CASSRTGGGTEAFF.

The J gene is TRBJ2-5, the V gene TRBV15; possibly TRBD1 for D (6 bases). The CDR3 has 15 amino acids. The germline V and J ends were trimmed by 9 bases and 5 bases, with 22 bases remaining between them. Germline values: CDR1 LNHNV, CDR2 YYDKDF (reference sequence). The CDR3 nucleotides read TGTGCCACTGCGAGAGGGGACACCCCGCAGGAGACCCAGTACTTC. It specifies CATARGDTPQETQYF.

The J gene is TRBJ1-1, the V gene TRBV5-1, with D hard to call. The CDR3 covers 11 residues. V gave up 10 bases and J gave up 3 bases, with 10 bases separating them. CDR1 and CDR2 from the germline V gene are SGHRS and YFSETQ. CDR3 nucleotides: TGCGCCTGCCGGGGAGACACTGAAGCTTTCTTT. It is translated as CACRGDTEAFF. The entire variable domain, with the rest obtained from reference TRBV5-1 and TRBJ1-1, is as follows: KAGVTQTPRYLIKTRGQQVTLSCSPISGHRSVSWYQQTPGQGLQFLFEYFSETQRNKGNFPGRFSGRQFSNSRSEMNVSTLELGDSALYLCACRGDTEAFFGQGTRLTVV.

The rearrangement uses TRBV25-1 and TRBJ2-7, with 9 bases identical to TRBD1. V lost 6 bases, J lost 1 base, and 4 bases stayed unmatched. The CDR3 is made up of 14 amino acids. Germline CDR1 is MGHDK and CDR2 is SYGVNS. The CDR3 loop reads CASRPGQGSYEQYF. CDR3 bases: TGTGCCAGCAGACCGGGACAGGGTTCCTACGAGCAGTACTTC.

The J gene is TRBJ1-5, the V gene TRBV7-9, with 7 bases aligning to TRBD1. V lost 5 bases and J lost 4; bases outside the gene matches: 8. Per the germline V gene, CDR1 is SEHNR and CDR2 is FQNEAQ (reference sequence). This CDR3 contains 15 residues. The chain's CDR3 is CASSPGTADNQPQHF. For the CDR3, the DNA is TGTGCCAGCAGCCCCGGGACAGCCGATAATCAGCCCCAGCATTTT.

The chain combines TRBV5-1 with TRBJ1-2; D perhaps matches TRBD1 (6 bases). The germline V gene encodes CDR1 SGHRS and CDR2 YFSETQ. V gave up 2 bases and J gave up 6 bases, with 17 bases separating them. The CDR3 contains 15 residues. CDR3 sequence reads: CASSLPWTSGDGYTF. DNA for the CDR3: TGCGCCAGCAGCTTACCTTGGACATCAGGGGATGGCTACACCTTC.

J is TRBJ2-5 and V is TRBV7-8; 7 nucleotides line up with TRBD1. The J segment lost 5 bases and the V segment lost 0 bases, leaving 6 bases of the junction unmatched. Germline CDR1 reads SGHVS; CDR2 reads FQNEAQ. This CDR3 region has 15 residues. CDR3 sequence reads: CASSLAEGAGETQYF. Written as DNA, the CDR3 is TGTGCCAGCAGCTTAGCAGAGGGGGCAGGGGAGACCCAGTACTTC. Looking up the rest from reference TRBV7-8 and TRBJ2-5 gives the full variable domain: GAGVSQSPRYKVAKRGQDVALRCDPISGHVSLFWYQQALGQGPEFLTYFQNEAQLDKSGLPSDRFFAERPEGSVSTLKIQRTQQEDSAVYLCASSLAEGAGETQYFGPGTRLLVL.

This clone was seen a handful of times. The chain combines TRBV5-6 with TRBJ1-5; D is unresolved. Germline-derived CDR1 and CDR2 are SGHDT and YYEEEE. With 4 bases removed from V and 1 base from J, the gap between germline ends came to 9 bases. The CDR3 is 14 residues long. The CDR3 sequence: CASSAPGSNQPQHF. In nucleotides, the CDR3 is TGTGCCAGCAGCGCGCCGGGAAGCAATCAGCCCCAGCATTTT.

The CDR3 loop is CSVEDQGGQYF. The CDR3 nucleotides read TGCAGCGTTGAAGATCAGGGGGGGCAGTACTTC. The gene calls are TRBV29-1 and TRBJ2-7; D might be TRBD1 (7 bases). The V and J ends lost 0 bases and 9 bases respectively, with 9 bases between them. This CDR3 is built from 11 residues. The V gene's germline CDR1 is SQVTM and CDR2 ANQGSEA.

The gene calls are TRBV7-9 and TRBJ2-1; D gene uncertain. Trimming took off 1 base at V and 9 bases at J, with 13 bases between the two ends. Germline CDR1 is SEHNR and CDR2 is FQNEAQ (reference sequence). This CDR3 spans 14 amino acids. This CDR3 reads CASSLVVSGTEQFF. CDR3 in DNA: TGTGCCAGCAGCTTAGTAGTGTCGGGTACTGAGCAGTTCTTC.

The chain couples TRBV9 to TRBJ2-3; D gene uncertain. V lost 0 bases to trimming and J lost 3 bases, with 8 bases between them. Germline CDR1 is SGDLS and CDR2 is YYNGEE. This CDR3 comprises 14 residues. CDR3 nucleotide sequence: TGTGCCAGCAGCGTAGCTACGATGACAGATACGCAGTATTTT. Translation: CASSVATMTDTQYF. Based on the CDR3 plus reference TRBV9 and TRBJ2-3, the full variable domain is DSGVTQTPKHLITATGQRVTLRCSPRSGDLSVYWYQQSLDQGLQFLIQYYNGEERAKGNILERFSAQQFPDLHSELNLSSLELGDSALYFCASSVATMTDTQYFGPGTRLTVL.